Included here is one TCR beta chain sequence, with context. The CDR3 loop spans 14 amino acids. With 7 bases removed from V and 4 bases from J, the gap between germline ends came to 13 bases. Germline V gene sequence: CDR1 MNHEY, CDR2 SVGAGI. This record belongs to a study of T cell clones after liver transplantation. The data were produced by immunoSEQ multiplex PCR, yet TCRdb's version contains in-frame clones alone and is incomplete. In the table there are roughly 80,000 clones, 80% to 85% of which are singletons. The sample consisted of CD4+ T cells from blood, taken 46 months after liver transplant. The chain recombines TRBV6-5 with TRBJ2-2, with D perhaps assigned TRBD1 or TRBD2 (5 bases each). The clonotype comes from a human patient who received a liver transplant. Some of the T cells might come from the graft donor. CDR3 sequence: CASKSPGRTGELFF. The CDR3 DNA reads TGTGCCAGCAAGTCCCCGGGGCGCACCGGGGAGCTGTTTTTT.